These 22 T cell receptor beta chains were all obtained from the same sample, sequenced in a study of beta chain features in type 1 diabetes. Sequencing targeted expressed TCRB transcripts, as all isolated RNA had been reverse transcribed. TCRdb's table, derived via immunoSEQ multiplex PCR, lists solely in-frame clones and lacks some. The sample records around 500,000 clones, roughly an eighth being singletons. The source material was naive CD4+ T cells from blood. These receptors all come from a woman between 18 and 30 years old in good health.

The rearrangement uses TRBV29-1 and TRBJ1-2, with 7 positions matching TRBD1. J lost 6 bases, V lost 8 bases, and 6 bases had no gene match. Germline V gene data show CDR1 as SQVTM and CDR2 as ANQGSEA. This CDR3 has 11 amino acids. The CDR3 DNA reads as TGCAGCACATGGGGACAGAATGGCTACACCTTC. This codes for CSTWGQNGYTF.

This chain connects TRBV2 to TRBJ1-1; D not certain. The CDR3 loop spans 13 amino acids. V dropped 4 bases and J dropped 4 bases, with 10 bases sitting between them. The germline gives CDR1 SNHLY, CDR2 FYNNEI. CDR3 sequence: CASSVMSATEAFF. CDR3 nucleotides: TGTGCCAGCAGTGTTATGTCGGCCACTGAAGCTTTCTTT. The full variable domain, its missing parts supplied by reference TRBV2 and TRBJ1-1, is EPEVTQTPSHQVTQMGQEVILRCVPISNHLYFYWYRQILGQKVEFLVSFYNNEISEKSEIFDDQFSVERPDGSNFTLKIRSTKLEDSAMYFCASSVMSATEAFFGQGTRLTVV.

This rearrangement joins TRBV30 to TRBJ2-7; 9 bases are a match to TRBD1. V shed 3 bases and J 7 bases; nucleotides not matched to a gene: 7. CDR1 is GTSNPN and CDR2 is SVGIG in the germline V gene (reference sequence). The CDR3 extends over 13 amino acids. The CDR3 loop reads CAWSRDRVWEQYF. The DNA of the CDR3 is TGTGCCTGGAGCCGGGACAGGGTCTGGGAGCAGTACTTC.

This clone was counted a few times. The gene calls are TRBV27 and TRBJ2-5; tentative D call: TRBD1 (6 bases). The germline V gene encodes CDR1 MNHEY and CDR2 SMNVEV (reference sequence). The CDR3 runs to 14 residues. V was pared by 8 bases and J by 4 bases, with 17 bases between. The CDR3 DNA follows: TGTGCCAGCCGCTTCAGGGGAATCTCAGAGACCCAGTACTTC. It translates to CASRFRGISETQYF.

This clone was recorded a few times. The chain joins TRBV7-9 to TRBJ2-5; possible D gene TRBD2, 6 bases. Trimming left V 5 bases short and J 8 bases short, with 21 bases between. The germline CDR1 and CDR2 sequences are SEHNR and FQNEAQ (reference sequence). This CDR3 has 15 amino acids. CDR3: CASSPGTVTKSTQYF. The CDR3 nucleotides read TGTGCCAGCAGCCCGGGGACTGTTACCAAGAGTACCCAGTACTTC.

The chain links TRBV7-2 to TRBJ2-3; 7 bases are shared with TRBD2. With 3 bases clipped from V and 6 bases from J, the junction kept 9 bases outside the gene matches. The CDR3 contains 15 residues. The V gene's germline CDR1 is SGHTA and CDR2 FQGNSA. The CDR3 spells CASSFQRGVRDTQYF. Here the CDR3 DNA reads TGTGCCAGCAGCTTCCAGCGGGGAGTCCGGGATACGCAGTATTTT.

To note about this clone: An end of the junction does not agree with germline; a read error may underlie this. The chain links TRBV7-7 to TRBJ2-7, with TRBD1 identical over 7 bases. Germline CDR1 reads SSHAT; CDR2 reads FNYEAQ (reference sequence). The CDR3 totals 20 residues. In DNA form, the CDR3 reads TGTGCTAGCAGCTTATCATGGAAAAGGACAGGCCCTTCGCGGGCCTACGAGCAGTACTTC. It translates to CASSLSWKRTGPSRAYEQYF.

The V call is TRBV30, the J call TRBJ1-5, with D tentatively TRBD1 (6 bases). The V gene lost 1 base and the J gene lost 1 base, with 8 bases spanning the gap. CDR1 is GTSNPN and CDR2 is SVGIG in the germline V gene (reference sequence). The CDR3 runs to 14 residues. This chain's CDR3 is CAWSGGTSNQPQHF. CDR3 DNA sequence: TGTGCCTGGAGTGGCGGGACAAGCAATCAGCCCCAGCATTTT.

J is TRBJ1-1 and V is TRBV30; no clear D. Trimming removed 5 bases at V and 6 bases at J, with 16 bases between. The germline V gene has CDR1 GTSNPN and CDR2 SVGIG (reference sequence). This CDR3 has 13 amino acids. The CDR3 protein is CAWREALTAEAFF. For the CDR3, the DNA is TGTGCCTGGCGGGAAGCGCTTACAGCTGAAGCTTTCTTT. The complete variable domain, with remaining parts taken from reference TRBV30 and TRBJ1-1, reads SQTIHQWPATLVQPVGSPLSLECTVEGTSNPNLYWYRQAAGRGLQLLFYSVGIGQISSEVPQNLSASRPQDRQFILSSKKLLLSDSGFYLCAWREALTAEAFFGQGTRLTVV.

This clone was detected a few times. Other nucleotide sequences in the sample specify the same CDR3. In nucleotides, the CDR3 is TGTGCCAGCAGCTTAGGCAGGAACACTGAAGCTTTCTTT. Its translation: CASSLGRNTEAFF. The chain recombines TRBV11-3 with TRBJ1-1; D remains ambiguous. This CDR3 region has 13 residues. V was pared by 1 base and J by 1 base, with 4 bases between. From germline, CDR1 is SGHNT and CDR2 YENEEA.

V is TRBV15 and J is TRBJ2-3, with 11 bases lining up with TRBD2. The CDR3 contains 18 residues. The V gene's germline CDR1 is LNHNV and CDR2 YYDKDF (reference sequence). The trim removed 2 bases at V and 6 bases at J, leaving 13 bases unmatched. CDR3 region: CATSRSRLAGGPADTQYF. The CDR3 nucleotides read TGTGCCACCAGCAGATCCCGCTTAGCGGGAGGGCCTGCGGATACGCAGTATTTT.

The V and J genes are TRBV15 and TRBJ1-6; 8 nucleotides match TRBD1. V lost 3 bases to trimming and J lost 8 bases; unmatched junction nucleotides: 6. The length of the CDR3 is 15 residues. CDR1 is LNHNV and CDR2 is YYDKDF in the germline V gene (reference sequence). The CDR3 coding sequence is TGTGCCACCAGCAGTGACAGGGGTCCGGATTCACCCCTCCACTTT. Protein product: CATSSDRGPDSPLHF.

The V and J genes are TRBV10-3 and TRBJ2-7, with unresolved D. V was pared by 2 bases and J by 2 bases, with 7 bases between. The V gene's germline CDR1 is ENHRY and CDR2 SYGVKD. This CDR3 is 13 amino acids long. The CDR3 sequence: CAISETETYEQYF. The CDR3 DNA reads as TGTGCCATCAGTGAGACTGAGACCTACGAGCAGTACTTC.

The chain has TRBV2 and TRBJ2-5; unclear D gene. V was cut by 5 bases and J by 4 bases, with 11 bases left in between. The CDR3 is 13 amino acids. CDR1 SNHLY and CDR2 FYNNEI come from the germline V gene. The CDR3 loop reads CASSRGNTETQYF. The DNA for the CDR3 is TGTGCCAGCAGTCGTGGAAACACAGAGACCCAGTACTTC.

This clone was seen a handful of times. V usage is TRBV7-3 and J usage is TRBJ2-1; the match to TRBD2 covers 7 bases. V was pared by 3 bases and J by 2 bases, with 4 bases of the junction left unmatched. Germline V gene sequence: CDR1 SGHTA, CDR2 FQGTGA. This CDR3 comprises 15 residues. CDR3 nucleotides: TGTGCCAGCAGCTTGAGGCGGGAGACCTACAATGAGCAGTTCTTC. Amino acid sequence: CASSLRRETYNEQFF.

This clone was seen a handful of times. The chain couples TRBV2 to TRBJ1-2; 8 bases are a match to TRBD1. CDR1 SNHLY and CDR2 FYNNEI come from the germline V gene. The CDR3 is 13 amino acids. V was pared by 6 bases and J by 5 bases, with 5 bases of the junction left unmatched. The CDR3 coding sequence is TGTGCCAGCAGCTCCACAGGGGGATATGGCTACACCTTC. Translated: CASSSTGGYGYTF.

With respect to this clone: This sample includes further DNA sequences coding for the same CDR3. This chain joins TRBV7-2 and TRBJ2-3; D gene uncertain. Germline V CDR1 and CDR2: SGHTA, FQGNSA. The ends were cut back, 5 bases at V and 0 bases at J, with 9 bases in the middle. CDR3 length equals 14 residues. Here the CDR3 reads CASSLRSSTDTQYF. The CDR3 nucleotides read TGTGCCAGCAGCCTTCGTTCTAGCACAGATACGCAGTATTTT.

This clone occurred a few times. The chain couples TRBV7-8 to TRBJ2-2; TRBD2 might be the D (5 bases). Looked up from germline, CDR1 is SGHVS and CDR2 is FQNEAQ. V was clipped by 7 bases and J by 14 bases, with 20 bases between them. The CDR3 contains 13 residues. The CDR3 nucleotides read TGTGCCAGCACCTTCCGTTTACCGGGGAAACTGTTTTTT. It yields the protein CASTFRLPGKLFF.

The J gene is TRBJ2-5, the V gene TRBV7-9; the D is unclear. V lost 5 bases to trimming and J lost 7 bases, with 5 bases between them. CDR3 length equals 10 residues. Germline CDR1 and CDR2: SEHNR and FQNEAQ (reference sequence). The CDR3 loop reads CASSLGTQYF. Here the CDR3 DNA reads TGTGCCAGCAGCCTTGGGACCCAGTACTTC.

The DNA of the CDR3 is TGTGCCAGCAGCTTGGGAGGTCAGGGGGGCCCTGGGGCCAACGTCCTGACTTTC. It specifies CASSLGGQGGPGANVLTF. V gene TRBV5-4 combines with J gene TRBJ2-6; D perhaps matches TRBD1 (7 bases). V was cut by 0 bases and J by 2 bases, with 15 bases left in between. Germline V gene data show CDR1 as SGHNT and CDR2 as YYREEE (reference sequence). This CDR3 contains 18 residues.

This clone was seen only a few times. The chain links TRBV6-6 to TRBJ2-7, with D tentatively TRBD1 (6 bases). Looked up from germline, CDR1 is MNHNY and CDR2 is SVGAGI (reference sequence). The V and J ends lost 5 bases and 0 bases respectively, with 11 bases between them. CDR3 size: 14 residues. CDR3 amino acids: CASSGQLSSYEQYF. The CDR3 DNA is TGTGCCAGCAGTGGACAGTTGAGCTCCTACGAGCAGTACTTC.

This clone showed up just a few times. The rearrangement joins TRBV7-9 to TRBJ1-4; tentative D call: TRBD1 (5 bases). From germline, CDR1 is SEHNR and CDR2 FQNEAQ (reference sequence). CDR3 length: 16 amino acids. The V end lost 1 base, the J end lost 0 bases, and 9 bases lay between the germline ends. The CDR3 region is CASSLGQRATNEKLFF. CDR3 DNA: TGTGCCAGCAGCTTAGGACAGCGTGCAACTAATGAAAAACTGTTTTTT.